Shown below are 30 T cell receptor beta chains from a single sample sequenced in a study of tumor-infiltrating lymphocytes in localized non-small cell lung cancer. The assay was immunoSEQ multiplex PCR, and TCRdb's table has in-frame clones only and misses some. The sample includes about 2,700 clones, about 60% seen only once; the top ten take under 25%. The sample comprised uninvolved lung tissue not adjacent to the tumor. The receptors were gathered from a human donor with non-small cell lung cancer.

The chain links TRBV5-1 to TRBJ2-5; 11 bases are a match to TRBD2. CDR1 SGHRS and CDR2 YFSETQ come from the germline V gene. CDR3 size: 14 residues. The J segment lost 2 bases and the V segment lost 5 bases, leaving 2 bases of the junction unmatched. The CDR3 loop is CASRTSGAQETQYF. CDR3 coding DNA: TGCGCCAGCAGGACTAGCGGGGCACAAGAGACCCAGTACTTC.

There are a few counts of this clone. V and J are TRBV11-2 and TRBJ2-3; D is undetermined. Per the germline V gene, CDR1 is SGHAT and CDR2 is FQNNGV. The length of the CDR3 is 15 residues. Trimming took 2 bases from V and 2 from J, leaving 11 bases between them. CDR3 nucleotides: TGTGCCAGCAGCTTAAGGCAGCGCGCCACAGATACGCAGTATTTT. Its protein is CASSLRQRATDTQYF.

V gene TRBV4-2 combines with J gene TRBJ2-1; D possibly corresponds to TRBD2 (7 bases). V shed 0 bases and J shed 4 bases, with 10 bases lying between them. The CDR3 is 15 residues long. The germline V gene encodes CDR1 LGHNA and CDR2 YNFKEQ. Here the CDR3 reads CASSQERGGYNEQFF. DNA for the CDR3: TGTGCCAGCAGCCAAGAGAGGGGGGGGTACAATGAGCAGTTCTTC.

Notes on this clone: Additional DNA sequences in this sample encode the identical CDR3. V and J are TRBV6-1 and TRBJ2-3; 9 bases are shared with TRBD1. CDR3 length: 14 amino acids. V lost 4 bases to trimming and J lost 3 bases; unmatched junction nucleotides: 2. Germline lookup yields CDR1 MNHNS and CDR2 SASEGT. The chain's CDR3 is CASSAGQGTDTQYF. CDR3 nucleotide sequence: TGTGCCAGCAGTGCGGGACAGGGAACAGATACGCAGTATTTT.

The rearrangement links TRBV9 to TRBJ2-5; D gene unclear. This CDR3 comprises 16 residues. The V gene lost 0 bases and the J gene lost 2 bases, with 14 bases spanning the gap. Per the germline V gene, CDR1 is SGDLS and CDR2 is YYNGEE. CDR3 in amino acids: CASSVGLGRTQETQYF. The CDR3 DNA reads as TGTGCCAGCAGCGTAGGTCTTGGCCGAACACAAGAGACCCAGTACTTC.

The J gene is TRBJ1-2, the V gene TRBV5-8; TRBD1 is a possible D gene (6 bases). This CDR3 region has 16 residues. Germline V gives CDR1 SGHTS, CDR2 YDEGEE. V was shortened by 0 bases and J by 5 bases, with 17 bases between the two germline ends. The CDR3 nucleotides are TGTGCCAGCAGCTTGGTAGGCGGGGGCGAGTCATATGGCTACACCTTC. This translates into CASSLVGGGESYGYTF.

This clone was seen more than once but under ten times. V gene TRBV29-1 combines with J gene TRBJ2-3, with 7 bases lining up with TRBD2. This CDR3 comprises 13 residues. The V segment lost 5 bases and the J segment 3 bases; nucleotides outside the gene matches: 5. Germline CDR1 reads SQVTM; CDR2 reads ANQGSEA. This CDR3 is CSVRQGGTDTQYF. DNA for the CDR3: TGCAGCGTTCGGCAGGGAGGGACAGATACGCAGTATTTT.

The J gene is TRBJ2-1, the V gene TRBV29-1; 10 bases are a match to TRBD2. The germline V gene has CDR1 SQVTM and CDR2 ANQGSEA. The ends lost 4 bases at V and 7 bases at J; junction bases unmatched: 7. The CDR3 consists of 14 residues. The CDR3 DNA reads TGCAGCGTTGGGGAACTAGCGGGGATGAATGAGCAGTTCTTC. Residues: CSVGELAGMNEQFF.

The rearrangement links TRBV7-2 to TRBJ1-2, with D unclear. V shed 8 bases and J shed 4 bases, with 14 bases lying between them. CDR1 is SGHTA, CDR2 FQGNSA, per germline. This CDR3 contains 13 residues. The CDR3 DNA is TGTGCCAGCGGCGCGGGCAGTTCCTATGGCTACACCTTC. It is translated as CASGAGSSYGYTF. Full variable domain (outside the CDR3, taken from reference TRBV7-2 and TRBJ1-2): GAGVSQSPSNKVTEKGKDVELRCDPISGHTALYWYRQSLGQGLEFLIYFQGNSAPDKSGLPSDRFSAERTGGSVSTLTIQRTQQEDSAVYLCASGAGSSYGYTFGSGTRLTVV.

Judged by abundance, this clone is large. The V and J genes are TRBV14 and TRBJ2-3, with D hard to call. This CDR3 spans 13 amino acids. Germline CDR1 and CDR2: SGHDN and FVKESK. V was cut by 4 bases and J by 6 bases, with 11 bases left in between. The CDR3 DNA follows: TGTGCCAGCAGCCTTTCGGAACGTGATACGCAGTATTTT. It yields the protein CASSLSERDTQYF.

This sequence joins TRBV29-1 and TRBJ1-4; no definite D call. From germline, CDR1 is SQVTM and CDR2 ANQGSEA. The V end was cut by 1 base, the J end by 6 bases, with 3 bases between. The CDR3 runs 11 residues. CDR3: CSVEGDEKLFF. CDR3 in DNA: TGCAGCGTTGAAGGGGATGAAAAACTGTTTTTT.

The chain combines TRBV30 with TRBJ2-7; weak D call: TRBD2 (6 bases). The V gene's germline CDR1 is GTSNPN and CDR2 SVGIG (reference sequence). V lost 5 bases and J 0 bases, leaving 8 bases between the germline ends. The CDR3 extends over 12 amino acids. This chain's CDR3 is CAWGTSSYEQYF. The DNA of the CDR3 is TGTGCCTGGGGGACTTCCTCCTACGAGCAGTACTTC.

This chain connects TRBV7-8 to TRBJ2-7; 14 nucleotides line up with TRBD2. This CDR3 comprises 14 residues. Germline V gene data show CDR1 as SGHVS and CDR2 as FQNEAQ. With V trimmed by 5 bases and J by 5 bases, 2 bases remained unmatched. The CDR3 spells CASSRTSGGNEQYF. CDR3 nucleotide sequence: TGTGCCAGCAGCAGGACTAGCGGGGGGAACGAGCAGTACTTC.

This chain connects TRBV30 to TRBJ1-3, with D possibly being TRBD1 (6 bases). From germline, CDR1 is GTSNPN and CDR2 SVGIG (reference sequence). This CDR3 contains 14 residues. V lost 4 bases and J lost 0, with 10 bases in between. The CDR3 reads CAWKQGVSGNTIYF. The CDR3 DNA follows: TGTGCCTGGAAACAGGGAGTCTCTGGAAACACCATATATTTT.

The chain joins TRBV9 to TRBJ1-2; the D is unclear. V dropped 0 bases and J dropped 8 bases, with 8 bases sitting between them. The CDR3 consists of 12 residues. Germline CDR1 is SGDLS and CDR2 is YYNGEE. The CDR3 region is CASSVESRGYTF. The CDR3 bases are TGTGCCAGCAGCGTAGAGTCCCGGGGCTACACCTTC.

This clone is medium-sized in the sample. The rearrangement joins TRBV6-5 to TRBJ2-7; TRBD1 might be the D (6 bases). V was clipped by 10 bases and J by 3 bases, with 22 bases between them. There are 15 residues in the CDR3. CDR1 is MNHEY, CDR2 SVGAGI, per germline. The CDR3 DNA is TGTGCCACTCTCCCCTTTCAGGGGATCAGCTACGAGCAGTACTTC. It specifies CATLPFQGISYEQYF.

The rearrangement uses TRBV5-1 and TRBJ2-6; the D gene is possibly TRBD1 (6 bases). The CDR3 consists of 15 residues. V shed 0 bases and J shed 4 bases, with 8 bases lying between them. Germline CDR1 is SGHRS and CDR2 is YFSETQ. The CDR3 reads CASSLGGPGANVLTF. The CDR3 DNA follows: TGCGCCAGCAGCTTGGGGGGGCCCGGGGCCAACGTCCTGACTTTC.

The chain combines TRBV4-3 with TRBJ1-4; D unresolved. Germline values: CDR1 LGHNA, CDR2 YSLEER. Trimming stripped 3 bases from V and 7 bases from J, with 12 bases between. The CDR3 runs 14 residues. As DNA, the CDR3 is TGCGCCAGCAGCCAGGCCCCCGTTGGTGAAAAACTGTTTTTT. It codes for CASSQAPVGEKLFF.

CDR3 bases: TGTGCCAGCAGCTCGACACCACCGACAGTGGACACCGGGGAGCTGTTTTTT. Translation gives CASSSTPPTVDTGELFF. This chain joins TRBV7-8 and TRBJ2-2; D possibly corresponds to TRBD1 (5 bases). The CDR3 loop spans 17 amino acids. From germline, CDR1 is SGHVS and CDR2 FQNEAQ. V was shortened by 4 bases and J by 3 bases, with 18 bases between the two germline ends.

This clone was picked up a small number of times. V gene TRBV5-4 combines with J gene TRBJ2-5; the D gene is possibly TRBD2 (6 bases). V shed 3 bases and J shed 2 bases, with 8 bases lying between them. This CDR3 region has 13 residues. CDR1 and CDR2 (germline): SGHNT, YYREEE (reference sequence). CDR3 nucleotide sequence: TGTGCCAGCAGCTCCGGGAGACAAGAGACCCAGTACTTC. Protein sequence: CASSSGRQETQYF.

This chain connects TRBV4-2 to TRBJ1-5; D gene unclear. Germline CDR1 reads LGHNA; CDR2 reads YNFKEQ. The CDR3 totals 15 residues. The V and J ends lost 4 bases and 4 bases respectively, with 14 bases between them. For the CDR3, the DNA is TGTGCCAGCAGCCTAAATCATGGGGTGAATCAGCCCCAGCATTTT. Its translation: CASSLNHGVNQPQHF.

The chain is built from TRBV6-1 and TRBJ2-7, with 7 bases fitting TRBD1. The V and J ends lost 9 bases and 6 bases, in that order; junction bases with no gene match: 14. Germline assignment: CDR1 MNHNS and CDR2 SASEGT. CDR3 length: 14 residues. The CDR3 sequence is CASVRDRASGEQYF. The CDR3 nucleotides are TGTGCCAGTGTCCGGGACAGAGCCTCGGGCGAGCAGTACTTC.

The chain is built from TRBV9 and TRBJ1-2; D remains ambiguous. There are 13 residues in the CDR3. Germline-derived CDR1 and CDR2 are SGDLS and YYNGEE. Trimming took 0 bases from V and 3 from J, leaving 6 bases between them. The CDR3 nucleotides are TGTGCCAGCAGCGTAGGGGGAGACTATGGCTACACCTTC. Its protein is CASSVGGDYGYTF.

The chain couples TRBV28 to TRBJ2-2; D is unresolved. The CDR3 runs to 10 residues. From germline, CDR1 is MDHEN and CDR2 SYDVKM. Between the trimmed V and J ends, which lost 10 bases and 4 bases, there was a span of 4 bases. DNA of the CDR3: TGTGCCACCTCCACCGGGGAGCTGTTTTTT. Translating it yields CATSTGELFF.

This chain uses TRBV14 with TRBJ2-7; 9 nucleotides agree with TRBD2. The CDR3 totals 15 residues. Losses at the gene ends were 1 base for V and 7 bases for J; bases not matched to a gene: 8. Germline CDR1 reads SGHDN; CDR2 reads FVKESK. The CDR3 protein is CASSQVAGGPVEQYF. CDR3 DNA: TGTGCCAGCAGCCAAGTGGCGGGAGGGCCGGTAGAGCAGTACTTC. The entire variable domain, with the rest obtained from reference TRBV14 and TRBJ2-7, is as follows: EAGVTQFPSHSVIEKGQTVTLRCDPISGHDNLYWYRRVMGKEIKFLLHFVKESKQDESGMPNNRFLAERTGGTYSTLKVQPAELEDSGVYFCASSQVAGGPVEQYFGPGTRLTVT.

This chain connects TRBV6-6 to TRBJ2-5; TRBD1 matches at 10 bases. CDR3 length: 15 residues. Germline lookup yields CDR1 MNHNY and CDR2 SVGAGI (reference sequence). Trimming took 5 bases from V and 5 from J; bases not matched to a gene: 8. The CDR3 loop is CASSTDRGMGETQYF. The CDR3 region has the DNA TGTGCCAGCAGTACGGACAGGGGGATGGGGGAGACCCAGTACTTC.

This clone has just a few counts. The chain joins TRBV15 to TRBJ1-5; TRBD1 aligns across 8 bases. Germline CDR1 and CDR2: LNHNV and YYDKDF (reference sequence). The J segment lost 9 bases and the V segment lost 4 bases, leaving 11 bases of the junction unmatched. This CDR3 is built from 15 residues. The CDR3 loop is CATSTSRGQGRPQHF. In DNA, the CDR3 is TGTGCCACCAGCACGAGCAGGGGGCAGGGTCGGCCCCAGCATTTT.

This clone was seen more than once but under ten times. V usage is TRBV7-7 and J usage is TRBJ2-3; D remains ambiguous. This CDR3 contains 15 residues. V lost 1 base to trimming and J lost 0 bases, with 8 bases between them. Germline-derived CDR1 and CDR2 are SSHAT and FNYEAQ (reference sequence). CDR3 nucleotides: TGTGCCAGCAGCTTAGGAGAGGCTAGCACAGATACGCAGTATTTT. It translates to CASSLGEASTDTQYF.

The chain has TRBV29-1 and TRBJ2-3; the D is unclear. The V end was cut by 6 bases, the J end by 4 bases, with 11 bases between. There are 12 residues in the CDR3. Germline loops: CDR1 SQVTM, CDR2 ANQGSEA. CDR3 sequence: CSVHSSADTQYF. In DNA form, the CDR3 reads TGCAGCGTCCACAGCTCGGCAGATACGCAGTATTTT.

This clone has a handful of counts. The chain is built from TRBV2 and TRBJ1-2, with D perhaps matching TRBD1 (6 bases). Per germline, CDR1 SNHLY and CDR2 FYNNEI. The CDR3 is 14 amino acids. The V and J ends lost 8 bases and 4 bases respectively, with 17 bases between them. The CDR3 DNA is TGTGCCAGCTCTGAAACAGGGAAACTCTATGGCTACACCTTC. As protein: CASSETGKLYGYTF.